The rows below give T cell receptor beta chains drawn from one sample of a study of blood T cell repertoires in COVID-19. TCRdb's table, derived via immunoSEQ multiplex PCR, lists solely in-frame clones and lacks some. The data contain a few hundred thousand clones, 86% of them singletons. Sequenced material: peripheral blood. Receptors originate from a young man with active or convalescent COVID-19. Each CDR3 is given with its conserved first and last residue. A D gene is named only where the DNA matches it firmly. Clone size is not always given. Where it is, it says once, few, many or a class for expanded clones.

d_call: .
j_call: TRBJ1-1
v_call: TRBV18
clone_size: .
cdr3_nt: TGTGCCAGCTCGTTCGAGGTACCCCTGAACACTGAAGCTTTCTTT
cdr3_aa: CASSFEVPLNTEAFF

d_call: .
j_call: TRBJ2-3
v_call: TRBV3-1/TRBV3-2
clone_size: many
cdr3_nt: TGTGCCAGCAGCTCCCATAGCGGCGACTGGGATACGCAGTATTTT
cdr3_aa: CASSSHSGDWDTQYF

d_call: .
j_call: TRBJ2-2
v_call: TRBV6-6
clone_size: .
cdr3_nt: TGTGCCACCTCCCTTTGGAGTACCGGGGAGCTGTTTTTT
cdr3_aa: CATSLWSTGELFF

d_call: .
j_call: TRBJ1-3
v_call: TRBV7-8
clone_size: .
cdr3_nt: TGTGCCAGCAGCCCAGGTCGTACTTCTGGAAACACCATATATTTT
cdr3_aa: CASSPGRTSGNTIYF

d_call: TRBD1
j_call: TRBJ1-3
v_call: TRBV28
clone_size: .
cdr3_nt: TGTGCCAGCACCGAGACAGGGTCGGGAAACACCATATATTTT
cdr3_aa: CASTETGSGNTIYF

d_call: .
j_call: TRBJ1-2
v_call: TRBV6-6
clone_size: .
cdr3_nt: TGTGCCAGCAGTTACAAGGGGGATAACTATGGCTACACCTTC
cdr3_aa: CASSYKGDNYGYTF

d_call: .
j_call: TRBJ1-3
v_call: TRBV4-1
clone_size: medium-sized
cdr3_nt: TGCGCCAGCAGCCAAGATCGGGCAGGGATCGACACCATATATTTT
cdr3_aa: CASSQDRAGIDTIYF

d_call: .
j_call: TRBJ1-5
v_call: TRBV7-9
clone_size: .
cdr3_nt: TGTGCCAGCAGCTTTCAGGGGAGTCAGCCCCAGCATTTT
cdr3_aa: CASSFQGSQPQHF

d_call: .
j_call: TRBJ2-5
v_call: TRBV6-5
clone_size: .
cdr3_nt: TGTGCCAGCCGGTTCTACGGGGAAGAGACCCAGTACTTC
cdr3_aa: CASRFYGEETQYF

d_call: .
j_call: TRBJ1-3
v_call: TRBV6-1
clone_size: .
cdr3_nt: TGTGCCAGCAGTGAAGCGAGAGTCTTTGGAAACACCATATATTTT
cdr3_aa: CASSEARVFGNTIYF

d_call: .
j_call: TRBJ2-3
v_call: TRBV2
clone_size: .
cdr3_nt: TGTGCCAGCGGAACCCTGACTGCGATAGCAGATACGCAGTATTTT
cdr3_aa: CASGTLTAIADTQYF

d_call: TRBD1
j_call: TRBJ2-3
v_call: TRBV27
clone_size: once
cdr3_nt: TGTGCCAGCAGTCATCCGTCGGGACAGTCCCCAGATACGCAGTATTTT
cdr3_aa: CASSHPSGQSPDTQYF

d_call: .
j_call: TRBJ1-4
v_call: TRBV5-6
clone_size: .
cdr3_nt: TGTGCCAGCAGCTTGGGCCGGGGGGCTTTTGGAAAACTGTTTTTT
cdr3_aa: CASSLGRGAFGKLFF

d_call: .
j_call: TRBJ1-6
v_call: TRBV27
clone_size: .
cdr3_nt: TGTGCCAGCAGTTTTAGTCGGGATTCACCCCTCCACTTT
cdr3_aa: CASSFSRDSPLHF

d_call: TRBD1
j_call: TRBJ1-4
v_call: TRBV7-9
clone_size: .
cdr3_nt: TGTGCCAGCAGCCATGGACAGGGAGAAGGTGAAAAACTGTTTTTT
cdr3_aa: CASSHGQGEGEKLFF

d_call: TRBD1
j_call: TRBJ1-1
v_call: TRBV28
clone_size: .
cdr3_nt: TGTGCCAGCAGGATGACAGGGTTCACTGAAGCTTTCTTT
cdr3_aa: CASRMTGFTEAFF

d_call: TRBD2
j_call: TRBJ2-1
v_call: TRBV3-1/TRBV3-2
clone_size: .
cdr3_nt: TGTGCCAGCAGCCAAGAGACTAGCGGGGGGAGACAAGACAATGAGCAGTTCTTC
cdr3_aa: CASSQETSGGRQDNEQFF

d_call: .
j_call: TRBJ2-2
v_call: TRBV2
clone_size: .
cdr3_nt: TGTGCCAGCAGATCCCGCAGGACCGGGGAGCTGTTTTTT
cdr3_aa: CASRSRRTGELFF